These 29 T cell receptor beta chains originate from one sample sequenced in a study of cytomegalovirus exposure and HLA in healthy donors (dated 2017 in TCRdb). Library prep was done by the immunoSEQ multiplex PCR assay. For the multiplex PCR, a mixture combining 60 forward primers for TCR Vbeta segments and 13 reverse primers for TCR Jbeta segments was used. TCRdb mirrors the immuneACCESS table, restricted to in-frame sequences. Some clones are absent from its copies; in checked studies, under half trace to an unresolved V gene, and the reason for the others is unknown. A total of approximately 160,000 clones appear in this sample, roughly 80% of them only once. The ten largest make up around 7.2% of the sample. The sample was PBMCs. The receptors shown here come from a man between 25 and 39 years old in good health and CMV-seropositive.

The chain combines TRBV11-2 with TRBJ2-3; 8 bases fit TRBD2. V shed 0 bases, J shed 6 bases, and the junction held 17 bases outside the gene matches. CDR1 and CDR2 from the germline V gene are SGHAT and FQNNGV. The CDR3 length is 19 residues. Here the CDR3 DNA reads TGTGCCAGCAGCTTAGATGGTCAGCGGGAGTTCCCCCGTCCGGATACGCAGTATTTT. It yields the protein CASSLDGQREFPRPDTQYF.

The rearrangement links TRBV4-1 to TRBJ2-3, with 8 nucleotides matching TRBD2. Germline V lookup: CDR1 MGHRA, CDR2 YSYEKL. This CDR3 is built from 17 residues. J gave up 4 bases and V 0 bases, and 9 bases lay outside the gene matches. CDR3 region: CASSQDLNGRASDTQYF. Here the CDR3 DNA reads TGCGCCAGCAGCCAAGATCTGAACGGGAGGGCCTCAGATACGCAGTATTTT.

Only one count was recorded for this clone. The genes are TRBV10-3 and TRBJ2-7, with a weak D call TRBD2 (6 bases). V lost 11 bases and J lost 0, with 14 bases in between. CDR1 is ENHRY, CDR2 SYGVKD, per germline. The CDR3 is made up of 13 amino acids. Here the CDR3 DNA reads TGTGCCGCGACGGAGGGCTCCTCCTACGAGCAGTACTTC. It codes for CAATEGSSYEQYF.

The V gene is TRBV4-1, the J gene TRBJ2-1; a possible D gene is TRBD2 (6 bases). V was cut by 0 bases and J by 0 bases, with 15 bases left in between. Germline lookup yields CDR1 MGHRA and CDR2 YSYEKL. This CDR3 is built from 18 residues. The CDR3 loop is CASSQDSGEGDSYNEQFF. The CDR3 coding sequence is TGCGCCAGCAGCCAAGATTCGGGAGAGGGAGACTCCTACAATGAGCAGTTCTTC.

The chain uses TRBV19 and TRBJ2-5; D unresolved. CDR3 length: 12 amino acids. In germline, CDR1 is LNHDA, CDR2 SQIVND (reference sequence). Trimming pared 6 bases from V and 0 bases from J, leaving 5 bases between. Written as DNA, the CDR3 is TGTGCCAGTAGCGAGGACCAAGAGACCCAGTACTTC. Translated: CASSEDQETQYF.

The chain links TRBV14 to TRBJ2-5; the D gene is possibly TRBD2 (7 bases). Trimming took 5 bases from V and 5 from J, leaving 15 bases between them. This CDR3 is 14 amino acids long. Germline V gives CDR1 SGHDN, CDR2 FVKESK. The CDR3 protein is CASSYRGAGETQYF. In DNA, the CDR3 is TGTGCCAGCAGCTACCGGGGGGCTGGGGAGACCCAGTACTTC.

In this sample, this clone turned up a few times. CDR3 in DNA: TGCGCCAGCAGTGCACGAGGTGGGGAGATCACTGAAGCTTTCTTT. It is translated as CASSARGGEITEAFF. The gene calls are TRBV10-1 and TRBJ1-1, with D unclear. The germline gives CDR1 WNHNN, CDR2 SYGVQD (reference sequence). The CDR3 covers 15 residues. Trimming removed 4 bases from V and 4 bases from J, with 16 bases in between.

The chain joins TRBV27 to TRBJ1-5, with D perhaps matching TRBD1 (5 bases). This CDR3 has 12 residues. Deletions cut 6 bases from V and 7 bases from J, with 10 bases between. The V gene's germline CDR1 is MNHEY and CDR2 SMNVEV (reference sequence). The CDR3 DNA reads as TGTGCCAGCAGCCATGGGGGGCAGCCCCAGCATTTT. Protein product: CASSHGGQPQHF.

The rearrangement links TRBV7-3 to TRBJ2-7; 12 nucleotides match TRBD2. The ends lost 5 bases at V and 5 bases at J; junction bases unmatched: 10. Germline V lookup: CDR1 SGHTA, CDR2 FQGTGA. The CDR3 length is 16 residues. DNA for the CDR3: TGTGCCAGCAGCCCACTAGCGGGAGGCGTGATCCACGAGCAGTACTTC. Protein: CASSPLAGGVIHEQYF.

The rearrangement joins TRBV27 to TRBJ2-3; 9 bases agree with TRBD1. The V segment lost 6 bases and the J segment 0 bases; nucleotides outside the gene matches: 22. Germline V gives CDR1 MNHEY, CDR2 SMNVEV (reference sequence). The CDR3 runs 21 residues. CDR3 sequence: CASRGLMDRGLWPLSTDTQYF. The CDR3 DNA reads TGTGCCAGCAGGGGTCTGATGGACAGGGGTTTATGGCCCCTGAGCACAGATACGCAGTATTTT.

This clone was observed a handful of times. This sequence joins TRBV27 and TRBJ2-5; 7 bases are a match to TRBD1. The CDR3 length is 13 residues. Germline trimming cut 2 bases from V and 5 bases from J; bases unmatched to any gene: 2. In germline, CDR1 is MNHEY, CDR2 SMNVEV (reference sequence). CDR3 in amino acids: CASSLGRGETQYF. The CDR3 DNA reads TGTGCCAGCAGTTTAGGCAGGGGGGAGACCCAGTACTTC.

This clone was seen a few times. This chain uses TRBV10-2 with TRBJ1-1; tentative D call: TRBD1 (5 bases). Trimming removed 8 bases from V and 1 base from J, with 17 bases in between. Germline loops: CDR1 WSHSY, CDR2 SAAADI. The CDR3 is 15 residues long. CDR3 sequence reads: CASWGDLTGNTEAFF. As DNA, the CDR3 is TGCGCCAGCTGGGGCGACCTTACAGGGAACACTGAAGCTTTCTTT.

The gene calls are TRBV13 and TRBJ2-7, with unresolved D. CDR1 is PRHDT and CDR2 is FYEKMQ in the germline V gene (reference sequence). The CDR3 extends over 14 amino acids. V was cut by 0 bases and J by 2 bases, with 8 bases left in between. Here the CDR3 reads CASSLGISAYEQYF. In nucleotides, the CDR3 is TGTGCCAGCAGCTTAGGCATTTCGGCCTACGAGCAGTACTTC. Variable domain in full (rest from reference TRBV13 and TRBJ2-7): AAGVIQSPRHLIKEKRETATLKCYPIPRHDTVYWYQQGPGQDPQFLISFYEKMQSDKGSIPDRFSAQQFSDYHSELNMSSLELGDSALYFCASSLGISAYEQYFGPGTRLTVT.

This clone was detected only a few times. The J gene is TRBJ1-1, the V gene TRBV29-1, with a possible D match to TRBD1 (6 bases). The length of the CDR3 is 11 residues. V was clipped by 4 bases and J by 10 bases, with 13 bases between them. Germline V lookup: CDR1 SQVTM, CDR2 ANQGSEA. CDR3 protein: CSVVRGLGAFF. The CDR3 DNA reads TGCAGCGTTGTGCGGGGGCTCGGAGCTTTCTTT.

This clone was counted only a few times. The rearrangement uses TRBV14 and TRBJ1-1; unclear D gene. The CDR3 has 12 residues. Germline V lookup: CDR1 SGHDN, CDR2 FVKESK. Trimming cost V 0 bases and J 7 bases, with 6 bases left between them. The CDR3: CASSQDLNEAFF. The CDR3 DNA is TGTGCCAGCAGCCAAGATTTAAATGAAGCTTTCTTT.

The gene calls are TRBV19 and TRBJ1-2, with D perhaps TRBD1 (5 bases). Germline V lookup: CDR1 LNHDA, CDR2 SQIVND (reference sequence). The CDR3 totals 13 residues. The V end lost 5 bases, the J end lost 7 bases, and 14 bases lay between the germline ends. The CDR3 nucleotides are TGTGCCAGTAGTCCAATAGCTCAGGGTGGCTACACCTTC. This translates into CASSPIAQGGYTF.

The chain employs TRBV6-1 and TRBJ2-7; possibly TRBD2 for D (6 bases). The germline gives CDR1 MNHNS, CDR2 SASEGT. The CDR3 totals 15 residues. Trimming stripped 2 bases from V and 6 bases from J, with 17 bases between. The CDR3 loop reads CASSERSRLAREQYF. DNA for the CDR3: TGTGCCAGCAGTGAACGGAGTCGGCTAGCGCGCGAGCAGTACTTC.

The chain carries TRBV19 and TRBJ2-3; 7 bases match TRBD2. The germline gives CDR1 LNHDA, CDR2 SQIVND (reference sequence). V lost 3 bases and J lost 8; bases outside the gene matches: 2. The CDR3 contains 12 residues. CDR3 DNA sequence: TGTGCCAGTAGTATTGGCGGGGGTACGCAGTATTTT. Translation: CASSIGGGTQYF.

This chain connects TRBV29-1 to TRBJ2-6; weak D call: TRBD1 (5 bases). The CDR3 consists of 15 residues. Germline V gene data show CDR1 as SQVTM and CDR2 as ANQGSEA. V was trimmed by 3 bases and J by 2 bases, leaving 11 bases between them. This CDR3 is CSVEAGSAGANVLTF. As DNA, the CDR3 is TGCAGCGTTGAGGCAGGGTCGGCTGGGGCCAACGTCCTGACTTTC.

This chain joins TRBV27 and TRBJ2-1; 12 bases fit TRBD2. Germline CDR1 is MNHEY and CDR2 is SMNVEV (reference sequence). The CDR3 has 16 amino acids. V was clipped by 6 bases and J by 9 bases; unmatched bases: 12. CDR3 sequence (DNA): TGTGCCAGCAGCCCACCCCCTAGCGGGAGGGCCCTTGAGCAGTTCTTC. Its translation: CASSPPPSGRALEQFF.

This chain connects TRBV19 to TRBJ1-1; 7 nucleotides match TRBD1. The V and J ends lost 5 bases and 1 base, in that order; junction bases with no gene match: 10. Germline CDR1 is LNHDA and CDR2 is SQIVND (reference sequence). This CDR3 has 16 amino acids. The CDR3 DNA sequence: TGTGCCAGTAGTCTCTTCTCCGGGACAGCGAACACTGAAGCTTTCTTT. This gives the protein CASSLFSGTANTEAFF.

V gene TRBV2 combines with J gene TRBJ2-3; 8 nucleotides line up with TRBD1. The CDR3 is 14 residues long. V shed 8 bases and J 1 base; nucleotides not matched to a gene: 5. Germline V gene data show CDR1 as SNHLY and CDR2 as FYNNEI. CDR3 sequence reads: CASGTTGGTDTQYF. CDR3 nucleotide sequence: TGTGCCAGCGGTACGACAGGGGGCACAGATACGCAGTATTTT.

This clone turned up a few times. The V call is TRBV6-1, the J call TRBJ1-1; 9 positions agree with TRBD1. This CDR3 region has 16 residues. Trimming removed 4 bases from V and 2 bases from J; junction bases left unmatched: 8. Germline CDR1 reads MNHNS; CDR2 reads SASEGT. CDR3 coding DNA: TGTGCCAGCAGTGTACCGGGACAGGGATTCAACACTGAAGCTTTCTTT. Residues: CASSVPGQGFNTEAFF.

The rearrangement uses TRBV28 and TRBJ1-5, with 9 bases lining up with TRBD1. The CDR3 has 20 residues. V shed 4 bases, J shed 4 bases, and the junction held 20 bases outside the gene matches. Looked up from germline, CDR1 is MDHEN and CDR2 is SYDVKM. CDR3 in amino acids: CASSSPPRDRVWGMNQPQHF. In DNA, the CDR3 is TGTGCCAGCAGTTCGCCTCCCCGGGACAGGGTTTGGGGAATGAATCAGCCCCAGCATTTT. The full variable domain, its missing parts supplied by reference TRBV28 and TRBJ1-5, is DVKVTQSSRYLVKRTGEKVFLECVQDMDHENMFWYRQDPGLGLRLIYFSYDVKMKEKGDIPEGYSVSREKKERFSLILESASTNQTSMYLCASSSPPRDRVWGMNQPQHFGDGTRLSIL.

This chain joins TRBV5-1 and TRBJ1-4; TRBD1 is a possible D gene (6 bases). There are 14 residues in the CDR3. Trimming removed 4 bases from V and 8 bases from J, with 15 bases in between. Germline V lookup: CDR1 SGHRS, CDR2 YFSETQ. DNA for the CDR3: TGCGCCAGCAGCCCGCGATTACAGGGAGAAAAACTGTTTTTT. This translates into CASSPRLQGEKLFF.

The gene calls are TRBV7-9 and TRBJ1-2; 9 bases agree with TRBD1. J gave up 6 bases and V 5 bases, and 13 bases lay outside the gene matches. Germline V gene data show CDR1 as SEHNR and CDR2 as FQNEAQ (reference sequence). There are 16 residues in the CDR3. CDR3 nucleotides: TGTGCCAGCAGCCCCCCCCGCGGGACAGGGCAGGATGGCTACACCTTC. Translating it yields CASSPPRGTGQDGYTF.

The J gene is TRBJ2-2, the V gene TRBV2; 7 positions agree with TRBD1. CDR1 and CDR2 from the germline V gene are SNHLY and FYNNEI. The CDR3 sequence is 15 residues long. V trimming: 5 bases; J trimming: 1 base; junction bases outside the gene matches: 4. In DNA, the CDR3 is TGTGCCAGCAGTTCGACAGGGAGGAACACCGGGGAGCTGTTTTTT. Protein product: CASSSTGRNTGELFF.

In regard to this clone: At one end the junction does not follow the germline gene, possibly because of a read error. V gene TRBV7-9 combines with J gene TRBJ2-2, with 8 bases identical to TRBD1. The CDR3 covers 15 residues. CDR1 is SEHNR, CDR2 FQNEAQ, per germline (reference sequence). The CDR3 bases are TGTTCCAGCAGCTTAGGACAGGGGAACACCGGGGAGCTGTTTTTT. Translated, it gives CSSSLGQGNTGELFF.

The chain recombines TRBV11-2 with TRBJ1-1; TRBD1 agrees at 11 bases. The CDR3 is made up of 14 amino acids. Germline V CDR1 and CDR2: SGHAT, FQNNGV. With V trimmed by 4 bases and J by 8 bases, 6 bases remained unmatched. This CDR3 reads CASSWDRGDSEAFF. CDR3 bases: TGTGCCAGCAGCTGGGACAGGGGGGATTCCGAAGCTTTCTTT.